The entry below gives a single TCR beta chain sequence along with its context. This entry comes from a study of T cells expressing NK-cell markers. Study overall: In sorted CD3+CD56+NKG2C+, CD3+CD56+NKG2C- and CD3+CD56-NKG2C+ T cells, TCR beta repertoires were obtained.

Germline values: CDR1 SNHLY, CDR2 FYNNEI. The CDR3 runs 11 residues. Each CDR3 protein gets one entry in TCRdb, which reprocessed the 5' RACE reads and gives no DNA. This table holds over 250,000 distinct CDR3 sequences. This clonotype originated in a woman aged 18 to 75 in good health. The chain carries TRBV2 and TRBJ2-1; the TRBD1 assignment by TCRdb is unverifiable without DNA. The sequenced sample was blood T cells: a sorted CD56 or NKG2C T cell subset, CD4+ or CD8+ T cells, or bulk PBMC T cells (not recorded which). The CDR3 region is CASTGASEQFF.